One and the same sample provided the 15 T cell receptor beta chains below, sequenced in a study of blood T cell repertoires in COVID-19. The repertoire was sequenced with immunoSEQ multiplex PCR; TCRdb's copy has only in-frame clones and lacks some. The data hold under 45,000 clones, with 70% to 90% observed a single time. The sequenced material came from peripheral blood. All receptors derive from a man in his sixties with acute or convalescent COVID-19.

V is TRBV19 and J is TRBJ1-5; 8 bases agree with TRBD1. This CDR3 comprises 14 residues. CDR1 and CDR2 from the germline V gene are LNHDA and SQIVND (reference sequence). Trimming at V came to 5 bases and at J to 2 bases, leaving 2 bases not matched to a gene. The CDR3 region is CASSVDRGNQPQHF. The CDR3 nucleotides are TGTGCCAGTAGTGTGGACAGGGGCAATCAGCCCCAGCATTTT.

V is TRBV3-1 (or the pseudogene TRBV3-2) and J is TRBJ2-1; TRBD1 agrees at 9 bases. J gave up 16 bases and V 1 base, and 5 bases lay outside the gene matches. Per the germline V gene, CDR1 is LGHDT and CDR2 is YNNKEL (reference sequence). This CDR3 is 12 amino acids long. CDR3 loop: CASSQGQGDFFF. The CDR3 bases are TGTGCCAGCAGCCAAGGACAGGGGGACTTTTTCTTC.

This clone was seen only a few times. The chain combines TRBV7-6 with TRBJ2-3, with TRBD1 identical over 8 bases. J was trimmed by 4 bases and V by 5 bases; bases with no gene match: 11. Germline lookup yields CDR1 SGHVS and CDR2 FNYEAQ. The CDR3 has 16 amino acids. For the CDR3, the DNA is TGTGCCAGCAGCCCCCACTCAGGGGGCCGGGCAGATACGCAGTATTTT. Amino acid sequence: CASSPHSGGRADTQYF.

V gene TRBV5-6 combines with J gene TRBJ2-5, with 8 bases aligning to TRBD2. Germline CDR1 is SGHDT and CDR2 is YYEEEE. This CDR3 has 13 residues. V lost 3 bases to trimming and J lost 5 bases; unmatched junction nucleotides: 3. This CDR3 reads CASSSLAGETQYF. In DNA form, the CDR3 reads TGTGCCAGCAGCTCCTTAGCGGGGGAGACCCAGTACTTC.

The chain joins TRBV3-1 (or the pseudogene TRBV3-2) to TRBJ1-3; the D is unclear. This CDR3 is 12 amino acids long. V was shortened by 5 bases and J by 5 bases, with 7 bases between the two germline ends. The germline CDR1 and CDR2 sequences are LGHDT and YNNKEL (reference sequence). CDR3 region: CASSVVRNTIYF. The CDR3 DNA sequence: TGTGCCAGCAGCGTTGTCAGAAACACCATATATTTT.

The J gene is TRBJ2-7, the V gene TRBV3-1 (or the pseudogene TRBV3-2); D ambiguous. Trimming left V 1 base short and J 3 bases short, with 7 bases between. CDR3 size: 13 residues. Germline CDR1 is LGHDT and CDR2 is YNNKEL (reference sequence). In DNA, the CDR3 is TGTGCCAGCAGCCAAGTACTCGGCTACGAGCAGTACTTC. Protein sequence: CASSQVLGYEQYF.

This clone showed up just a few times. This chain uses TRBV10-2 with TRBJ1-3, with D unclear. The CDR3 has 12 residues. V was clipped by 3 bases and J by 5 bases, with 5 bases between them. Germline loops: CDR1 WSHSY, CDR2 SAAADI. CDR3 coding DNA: TGCGCCAGCAGTGACGAGCGAAACACCATATATTTT. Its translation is CASSDERNTIYF.

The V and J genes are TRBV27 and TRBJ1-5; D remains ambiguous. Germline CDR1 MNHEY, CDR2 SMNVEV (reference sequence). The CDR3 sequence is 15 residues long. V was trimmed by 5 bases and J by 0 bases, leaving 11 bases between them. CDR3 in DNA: TGTGCCAGCAGTAGCGGGGATTATAGCAATCAGCCCCAGCATTTT. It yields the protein CASSSGDYSNQPQHF.

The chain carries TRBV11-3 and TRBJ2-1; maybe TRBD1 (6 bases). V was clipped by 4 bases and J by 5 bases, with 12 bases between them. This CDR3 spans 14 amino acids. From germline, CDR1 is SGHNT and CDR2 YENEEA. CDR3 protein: CASSSHRDNNEQFF. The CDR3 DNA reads TGTGCCAGCAGCTCGCACCGGGACAACAATGAGCAGTTCTTC. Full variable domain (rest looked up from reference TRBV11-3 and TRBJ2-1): EAGVVQSPRYKIIEKKQPVAFWCNPISGHNTLYWYLQNLGQGPELLIRYENEEAVDDSQLPKDRFSAERLKGVDSTLKIQPAELGDSAVYLCASSSHRDNNEQFFGPGTRLTVL.

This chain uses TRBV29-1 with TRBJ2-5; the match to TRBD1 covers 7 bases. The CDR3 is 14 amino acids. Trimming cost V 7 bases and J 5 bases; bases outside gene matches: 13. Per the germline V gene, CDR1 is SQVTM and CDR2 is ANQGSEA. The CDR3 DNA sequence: TGCAGCGCCTCTCAACAGGGGCCGAGGGAGACCCAGTACTTC. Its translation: CSASQQGPRETQYF.

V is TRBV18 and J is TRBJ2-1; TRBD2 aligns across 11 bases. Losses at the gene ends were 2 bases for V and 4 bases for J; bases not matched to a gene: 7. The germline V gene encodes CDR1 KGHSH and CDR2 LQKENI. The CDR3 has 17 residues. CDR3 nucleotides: TGTGCCAGCTCACCATTAACTAGCGGGGGCTCGTACAATGAGCAGTTCTTC. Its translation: CASSPLTSGGSYNEQFF. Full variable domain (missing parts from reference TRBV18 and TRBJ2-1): NAGVMQNPRHLVRRRGQEARLRCSPMKGHSHVYWYRQLPEEGLKFMVYLQKENIIDESGMPKERFSAEFPKEGPSILRIQQVVRGDSAAYFCASSPLTSGGSYNEQFFGPGTRLTVL.

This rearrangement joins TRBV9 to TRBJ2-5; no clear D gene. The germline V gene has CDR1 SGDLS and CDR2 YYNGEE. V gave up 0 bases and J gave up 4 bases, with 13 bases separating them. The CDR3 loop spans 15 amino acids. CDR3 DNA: TGTGCCAGCAGCGTAGGAAAAGCAAACGCAGAGACCCAGTACTTC. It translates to CASSVGKANAETQYF.

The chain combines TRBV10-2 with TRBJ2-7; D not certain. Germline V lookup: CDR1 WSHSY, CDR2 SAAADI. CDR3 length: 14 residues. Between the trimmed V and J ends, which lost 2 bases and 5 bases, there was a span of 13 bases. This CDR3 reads CASSETQAWDEQYF. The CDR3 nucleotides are TGCGCCAGCAGTGAGACCCAGGCCTGGGACGAGCAGTACTTC.

For the CDR3, the DNA is TGTGCCTCCTCACGTAGCGGGATCTACAATGAGCAGTTCTTC. It is translated as CASSRSGIYNEQFF. The chain carries TRBV13 and TRBJ2-1, with TRBD2 matching 8 bases. This CDR3 is built from 14 residues. J gave up 3 bases and V 11 bases, and 9 bases lay outside the gene matches. The germline V gene encodes CDR1 PRHDT and CDR2 FYEKMQ (reference sequence). The whole variable domain, filled in from reference TRBV13 and TRBJ2-1, reads AAGVIQSPRHLIKEKRETATLKCYPIPRHDTVYWYQQGPGQDPQFLISFYEKMQSDKGSIPDRFSAQQFSDYHSELNMSSLELGDSALYFCASSRSGIYNEQFFGPGTRLTVL.

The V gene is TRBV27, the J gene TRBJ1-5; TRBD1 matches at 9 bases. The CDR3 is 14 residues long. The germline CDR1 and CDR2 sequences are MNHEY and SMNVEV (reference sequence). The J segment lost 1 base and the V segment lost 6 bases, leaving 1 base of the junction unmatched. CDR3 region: CASRGQGSNQPQHF. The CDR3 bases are TGTGCCAGCAGGGGACAGGGAAGCAATCAGCCCCAGCATTTT.